The entry below gives a single T cell receptor beta chain sequence along with its context. The entry originates in a study of blood T cells in healthy people across ages. It was with a sample-barcoded 5' primer and a J-beta primer mix that a second PCR of about 7 to 12 cycles was run. From the 5' RACE reads, TCRdb called clonotypes with MiXCR, one entry per CDR3 protein. The sample lists about 1.7 million distinct CDR3 sequences, approximately 28% occurring once. The sequenced sample was blood. This TCR derives from a woman aged 25-40 years in good health.

CDR3 sequence reads: CASSFLKAEETQYF. The CDR3 DNA reads as TGCGCCAGCAGCTTCCTGAAGGCGGAAGAGACCCAGTACTTC. The V and J genes are TRBV5-1 and TRBJ2-5; D ambiguous. CDR1 SGHRS and CDR2 YFSETQ come from the germline V gene. The CDR3 consists of 14 residues. The germline V and J ends were trimmed by 2 bases and 3 bases, with 11 bases remaining between them.